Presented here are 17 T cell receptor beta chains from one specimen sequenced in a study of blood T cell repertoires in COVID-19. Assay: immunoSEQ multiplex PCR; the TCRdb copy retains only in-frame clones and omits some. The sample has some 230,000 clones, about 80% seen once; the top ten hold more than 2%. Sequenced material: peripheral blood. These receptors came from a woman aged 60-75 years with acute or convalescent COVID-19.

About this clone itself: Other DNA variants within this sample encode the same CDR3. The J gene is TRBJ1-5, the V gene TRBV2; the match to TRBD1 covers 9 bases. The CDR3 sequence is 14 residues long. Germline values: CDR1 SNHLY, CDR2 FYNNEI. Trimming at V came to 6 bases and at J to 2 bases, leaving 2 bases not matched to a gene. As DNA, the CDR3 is TGTGCCAGCAGGGGACAGGGAGGCAATCAGCCCCAGCATTTT. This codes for CASRGQGGNQPQHF.

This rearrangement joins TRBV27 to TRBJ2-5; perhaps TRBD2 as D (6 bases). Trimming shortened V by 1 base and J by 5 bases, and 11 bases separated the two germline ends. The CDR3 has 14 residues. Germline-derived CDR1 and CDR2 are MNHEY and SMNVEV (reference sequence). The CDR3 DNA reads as TGTGCCAGCAGTTTATATCAGGGAGGTGAGACCCAGTACTTC. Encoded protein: CASSLYQGGETQYF.

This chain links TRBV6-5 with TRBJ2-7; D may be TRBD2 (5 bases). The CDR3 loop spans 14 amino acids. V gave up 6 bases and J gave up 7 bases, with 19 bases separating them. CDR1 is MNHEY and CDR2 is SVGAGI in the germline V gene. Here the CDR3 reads CASSRKDWRWEQYF. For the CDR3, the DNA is TGTGCCAGCAGCCGTAAGGACTGGCGGTGGGAGCAGTACTTC.

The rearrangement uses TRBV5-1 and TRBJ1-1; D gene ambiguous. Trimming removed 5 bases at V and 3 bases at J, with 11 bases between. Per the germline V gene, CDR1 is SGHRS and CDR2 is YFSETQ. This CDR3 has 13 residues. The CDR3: CASSLPRDTEAFF. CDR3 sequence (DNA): TGCGCCAGCAGTTTGCCCCGGGACACTGAAGCTTTCTTT.

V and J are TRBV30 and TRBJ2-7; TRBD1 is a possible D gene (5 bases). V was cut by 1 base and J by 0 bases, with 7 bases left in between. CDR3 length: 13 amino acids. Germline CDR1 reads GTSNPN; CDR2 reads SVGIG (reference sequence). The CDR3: CAWSEGYSYEQYF. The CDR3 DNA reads TGTGCCTGGAGTGAGGGGTACTCCTACGAGCAGTACTTC.

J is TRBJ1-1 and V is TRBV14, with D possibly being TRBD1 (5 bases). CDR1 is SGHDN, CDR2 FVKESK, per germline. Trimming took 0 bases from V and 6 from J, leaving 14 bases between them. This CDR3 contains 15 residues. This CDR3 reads CASSQDPGGKAEAFF. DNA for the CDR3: TGTGCCAGCAGCCAAGATCCGGGGGGAAAGGCTGAAGCTTTCTTT.

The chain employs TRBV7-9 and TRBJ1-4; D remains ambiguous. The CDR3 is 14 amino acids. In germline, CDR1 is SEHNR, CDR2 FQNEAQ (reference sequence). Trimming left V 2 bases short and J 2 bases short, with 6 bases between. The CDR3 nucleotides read TGTGCCAGCAGCTTACGTCAGACTAATGAAAAACTGTTTTTT. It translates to CASSLRQTNEKLFF.

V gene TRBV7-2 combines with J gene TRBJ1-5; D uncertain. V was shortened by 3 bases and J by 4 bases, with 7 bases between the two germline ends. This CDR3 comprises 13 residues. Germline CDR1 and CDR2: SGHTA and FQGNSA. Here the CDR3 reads CASSFDGNQPQHF. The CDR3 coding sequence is TGTGCCAGCAGCTTCGACGGGAATCAGCCCCAGCATTTT. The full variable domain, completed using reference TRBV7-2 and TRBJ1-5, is GAGVSQSPSNKVTEKGKDVELRCDPISGHTALYWYRQSLGQGLEFLIYFQGNSAPDKSGLPSDRFSAERTGGSVSTLTIQRTQQEDSAVYLCASSFDGNQPQHFGDGTRLSIL.

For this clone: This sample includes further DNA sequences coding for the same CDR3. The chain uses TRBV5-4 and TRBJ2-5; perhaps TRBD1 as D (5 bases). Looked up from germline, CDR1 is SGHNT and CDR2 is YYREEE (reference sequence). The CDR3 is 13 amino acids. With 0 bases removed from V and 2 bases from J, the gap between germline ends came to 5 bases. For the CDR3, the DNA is TGTGCCAGCAGCTTGGGACAGCAAGAGACCCAGTACTTC. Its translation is CASSLGQQETQYF.

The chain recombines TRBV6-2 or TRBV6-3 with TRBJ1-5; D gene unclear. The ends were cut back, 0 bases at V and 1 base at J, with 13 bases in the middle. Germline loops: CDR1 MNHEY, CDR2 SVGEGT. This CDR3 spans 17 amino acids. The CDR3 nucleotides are TGTGCCAGCAGTTACTCCCCGCGATCCATGAGCAATCAGCCCCAGCATTTT. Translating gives CASSYSPRSMSNQPQHF.

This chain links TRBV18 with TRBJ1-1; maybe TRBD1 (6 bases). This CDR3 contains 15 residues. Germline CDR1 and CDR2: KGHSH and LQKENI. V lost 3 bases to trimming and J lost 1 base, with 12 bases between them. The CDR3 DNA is TGTGCCAGCTCACCGCTTGGGGGCTCGAACACTGAAGCTTTCTTT. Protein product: CASSPLGGSNTEAFF.

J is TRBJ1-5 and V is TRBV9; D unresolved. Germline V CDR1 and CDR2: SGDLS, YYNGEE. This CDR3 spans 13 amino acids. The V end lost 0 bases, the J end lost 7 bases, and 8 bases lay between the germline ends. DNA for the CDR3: TGTGCCAGCAGCGTAGGGGCTAGCCAGCCCCAGCATTTT. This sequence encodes CASSVGASQPQHF.

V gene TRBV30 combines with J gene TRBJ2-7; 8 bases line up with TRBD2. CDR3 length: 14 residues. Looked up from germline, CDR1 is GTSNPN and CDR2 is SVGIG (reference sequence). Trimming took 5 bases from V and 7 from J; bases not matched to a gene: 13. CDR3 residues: CAWWAAGGAREQYF. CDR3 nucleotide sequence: TGTGCCTGGTGGGCCGCCGGGGGGGCCCGAGAGCAGTACTTC.

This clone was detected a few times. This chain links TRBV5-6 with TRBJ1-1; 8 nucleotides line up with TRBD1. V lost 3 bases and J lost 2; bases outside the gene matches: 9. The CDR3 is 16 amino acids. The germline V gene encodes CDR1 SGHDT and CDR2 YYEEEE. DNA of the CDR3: TGTGCCAGCAGCTGGGGTATTGGGACAGGTAACACTGAAGCTTTCTTT. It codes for CASSWGIGTGNTEAFF.

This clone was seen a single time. In DNA form, the CDR3 reads TGTGCCAGTGAAGCGTCGGGGGGGAATGGAGCTGAAGCTTTCTTT. Translating gives CASEASGGNGAEAFF. J is TRBJ1-1 and V is TRBV2, with TRBD1 as a possible D gene (5 bases). Trimming pared 9 bases from V and 6 bases from J, leaving 23 bases between. CDR1 is SNHLY, CDR2 FYNNEI, per germline. This CDR3 has 15 amino acids.

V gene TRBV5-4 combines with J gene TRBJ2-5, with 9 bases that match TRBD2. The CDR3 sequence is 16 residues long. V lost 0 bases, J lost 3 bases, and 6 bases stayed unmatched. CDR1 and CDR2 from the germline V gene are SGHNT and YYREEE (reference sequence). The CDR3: CASSLVGRLAEETQYF. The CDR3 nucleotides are TGTGCCAGCAGCTTGGTTGGGAGACTAGCGGAAGAGACCCAGTACTTC.

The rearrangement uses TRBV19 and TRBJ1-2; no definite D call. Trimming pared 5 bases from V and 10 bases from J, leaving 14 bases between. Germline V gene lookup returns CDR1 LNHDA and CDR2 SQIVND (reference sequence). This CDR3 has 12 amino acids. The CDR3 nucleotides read TGTGCCAGTAGTTTCGGAGGAACAGCCTACACCTTC. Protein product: CASSFGGTAYTF.